This T cell receptor (beta chain) was sequenced during a study of blood T cell repertoires in COVID-19. V was trimmed by 0 bases and J by 0 bases, leaving 7 bases between them. The CDR3 runs 15 residues. From germline, CDR1 is LGHDT and CDR2 YNNKEL (reference sequence). Data came from immunoSEQ multiplex PCR; TCRdb stores just in-frame clones and leaves some out. The sample holds some 150,000 clones, more than 75% seen once. In assigning cohorts, the study relied on participant-reported clinical history. The TCR comes from a young woman with acute COVID-19. The material sequenced was PBMCs or T cells enriched from blood (not recorded which). This chain links TRBV3-1 (or the pseudogene TRBV3-2) with TRBJ2-3, with a weak D call TRBD1 (6 bases). DNA for the CDR3: TGTGCCAGCAGCCAAGACAGGGGTAGCACAGATACGCAGTATTTT. Translation gives CASSQDRGSTDTQYF.